This T cell receptor (beta chain) was captured by sequencing in a study of T cells in Graves' hyperthyroidism and ophthalmopathy. At the level of the study: Staff took peripheral blood when the initial diagnosis was made, before any treatment began.

This clonotype was counted a few times. The target antigen is unknown. Regions amplified from RNA transcripts were the TCR beta CDR3 regions. In the first-round RT-PCR of the TCR CDR3, the HTBI primer set was used. TCRdb reprocessed the multiplex PCR reads with MiXCR, giving one entry per CDR3 protein. The sample gives fewer than 700,000 distinct CDR3 sequences, about 15% of which show up once; roughly 15% is in the top ten. CDR3 length equals 15 residues. From germline, CDR1 is GTSNPN and CDR2 SVGIG (reference sequence). V gave up 0 bases and J gave up 0 bases, with 11 bases separating them. Patients showing uncontrolled infection, other autoimmune disease, pregnancy or lactation were ineligible. Points from the study as a whole: Prediction of ophthalmopathy progression came a median around 6 months pre-onset. In blood, most of the thyroid clonotypes expanded above 0.001 were also present.

The gene calls are TRBV30 and TRBJ1-1; no clear D. The TCR was taken from a young woman with Graves' ophthalmopathy. Specimen: blood. The CDR3, as DNA: TGTGCCTGGAGTGTTCGGGCTGGGGTGAACACTGAAGCTTTCTTT. Amino acid sequence: CAWSVRAGVNTEAFF.